This T cell receptor beta chain was identified during a study of neurological immune-mediated disorders. General study points: Among expanded clones, no CDR3 amino acid sequences were shared across subjects, a pattern suggesting private repertoires in all groups. Multiple sclerosis was found to have the least TCR clonal expansion, below healthy controls, and HTLV-1-associated myelopathy the most.

CDR1 is ENHRY, CDR2 SYGVKD, per germline. V dropped 6 bases and J dropped 6; count of bases not matched to a gene: 3. This CDR3 spans 12 amino acids. The table lists this clonotype with a few counts. What it binds is unknown. Time point: technical triplicate 2. The unsorted libraries originated from 2 million PBMCs that had been stored at -80 C. Synthesis of cDNA was accomplished via 5'RACE employing 10-nucleotide random UMIs. TCRdb reprocessed the 5' RACE reads via MiXCR and lists one record per CDR3 protein. The sample consists of about 59,000 distinct CDR3 sequences, 24% of them appearing once. The chain recombines TRBV10-3 with TRBJ1-1; 8 positions agree with TRBD1. The receptor's source is a man aged 55 to 70 with HTLV-1-associated myelopathy (HAM/TSP). Sequenced material: PBMCs. The CDR3 region is CAIRQGASEAFF. The DNA of the CDR3 is TGTGCCATCAGGCAGGGGGCCTCTGAAGCTTTCTTT.